The 24 T cell receptor beta chains in this list originate from one sample, sequenced in a study of PD-1 blockade in classical Hodgkin lymphoma. The method was immunoSEQ multiplex PCR; TCRdb's version includes in-frame clones alone and lacks a portion of them. The table lists 80,000 to 100,000 clones, 81% of them singletons. There was relapse after autologous stem cell transplantation in every patient, and there was variation in brentuximab vedotin exposure. This specimen was peripheral blood mononuclear cells (PBMCs), taken before the second cycle of nivolumab. The receptors originated from a human donor with classical Hodgkin lymphoma.

As DNA, the CDR3 is TGTGCCAGCAGCTCCTCGAGGAGCACCGGGGAGCTGTTTTTT. Translating it yields CASSSSRSTGELFF. The J gene is TRBJ2-2, the V gene TRBV7-2; D gene unclear. This CDR3 has 14 residues. V lost 4 bases, J lost 4 bases, and 10 bases lay in between. CDR1 is SGHTA, CDR2 FQGNSA, per germline.

The V gene is TRBV2, the J gene TRBJ2-1; 7 nucleotides line up with TRBD2. The CDR3 has 17 residues. Germline loops: CDR1 SNHLY, CDR2 FYNNEI. The trim removed 5 bases at V and 2 bases at J, leaving 12 bases unmatched. The CDR3 bases are TGTGCCAGCAGTACACCTCGGGGAGGGCAGACCTACAATGAGCAGTTCTTC. The encoded protein is CASSTPRGGQTYNEQFF.

The V and J genes are TRBV18 and TRBJ2-1, with 7 bases identical to TRBD1. This CDR3 region has 15 residues. CDR1 and CDR2 from the germline V gene are KGHSH and LQKENI. The J segment lost 0 bases and the V segment lost 2 bases, leaving 1 base of the junction unmatched. In DNA form, the CDR3 reads TGTGCCAGCTCACCAGGACAGGCCTCCTACAATGAGCAGTTCTTC. It yields the protein CASSPGQASYNEQFF. The full variable domain, with the rest looked up from reference TRBV18 and TRBJ2-1, is NAGVMQNPRHLVRRRGQEARLRCSPMKGHSHVYWYRQLPEEGLKFMVYLQKENIIDESGMPKERFSAEFPKEGPSILRIQQVVRGDSAAYFCASSPGQASYNEQFFGPGTRLTVL.

In its sample, this clone was seen once. V usage is TRBV2 and J usage is TRBJ1-2; D ambiguous. CDR3 size: 12 residues. CDR1 and CDR2 from the germline V gene are SNHLY and FYNNEI. The germline V and J ends were trimmed by 8 bases and 5 bases, with 12 bases remaining between them. The CDR3 loop reads CASLYGWYGYTF. The CDR3 DNA is TGTGCCAGCCTTTATGGTTGGTATGGCTACACCTTC. Looking up the rest from reference TRBV2 and TRBJ1-2 gives the full variable domain: EPEVTQTPSHQVTQMGQEVILRCVPISNHLYFYWYRQILGQKVEFLVSFYNNEISEKSEIFDDQFSVERPDGSNFTLKIRSTKLEDSAMYFCASLYGWYGYTFGSGTRLTVV.

The chain carries TRBV6-5 and TRBJ1-1; 7 bases align to TRBD1. Trimming at V came to 10 bases and at J to 6 bases, leaving 8 bases not matched to a gene. Germline CDR1 and CDR2: MNHEY and SVGAGI. The CDR3 runs to 12 residues. Written as DNA, the CDR3 is TGTGCCACCGGTACGACAGGGTCTGAAGCTTTCTTT. The encoded protein is CATGTTGSEAFF.

For the CDR3, the DNA is TGCGCCAGCAGCTTGGGAGGGACTAGCGGGACGGGGGAGACCCAGTACTTC. The encoded protein is CASSLGGTSGTGETQYF. This chain links TRBV5-1 with TRBJ2-5, with 13 bases identical to TRBD2. The germline gives CDR1 SGHRS, CDR2 YFSETQ. V was pared by 0 bases and J by 5 bases, with 7 bases of the junction left unmatched. The CDR3 totals 17 residues.

J is TRBJ2-1 and V is TRBV28, with a possible D match to TRBD1 (6 bases). In germline, CDR1 is MDHEN, CDR2 SYDVKM. The CDR3 loop spans 14 amino acids. V was shortened by 9 bases and J by 2 bases, with 14 bases between the two germline ends. CDR3 nucleotides: TGTGCCAGTTTGACAGGTGGGGCCTACAATGAGCAGTTCTTC. This sequence encodes CASLTGGAYNEQFF. The full variable domain, rest sourced from reference TRBV28 and TRBJ2-1, is DVKVTQSSRYLVKRTGEKVFLECVQDMDHENMFWYRQDPGLGLRLIYFSYDVKMKEKGDIPEGYSVSREKKERFSLILESASTNQTSMYLCASLTGGAYNEQFFGPGTRLTVL.

This clone was detected once. The chain couples TRBV19 to TRBJ2-2, with TRBD1 identical over 7 bases. This CDR3 is 14 amino acids long. CDR1 is LNHDA, CDR2 SQIVND, per germline (reference sequence). The V segment lost 6 bases and the J segment 7 bases; nucleotides outside the gene matches: 8. CDR3 protein: CASRGQKQLGELFF. Written as DNA, the CDR3 is TGTGCCAGTAGGGGACAGAAACAACTCGGGGAGCTGTTTTTT.

This clone was seen a few times. The chain recombines TRBV7-9 with TRBJ2-6; D not certain. The CDR3 loop spans 18 amino acids. Trimming pared 4 bases from V and 0 bases from J, leaving 16 bases between. The germline V gene has CDR1 SEHNR and CDR2 FQNEAQ (reference sequence). The DNA for the CDR3 is TGTGCCAGCAGCTACGAACACCTGAGCCTCTCTGGGGCCAACGTCCTGACTTTC. Amino acids: CASSYEHLSLSGANVLTF.

The V call is TRBV10-3, the J call TRBJ2-5; the match to TRBD1 covers 7 bases. The CDR3 runs 14 residues. Germline-derived CDR1 and CDR2 are ENHRY and SYGVKD. The V and J ends lost 4 bases and 5 bases, in that order; junction bases with no gene match: 7. The CDR3 region is CAISVQGVGETQYF. CDR3 DNA: TGTGCCATCAGTGTTCAGGGGGTCGGGGAGACCCAGTACTTC.

This sequence joins TRBV4-3 and TRBJ2-1, with 8 bases matching TRBD2. This CDR3 contains 15 residues. Unmatched junction bases numbered 2, after V lost 0 bases and J lost 4 bases. Germline V gene data show CDR1 as LGHNA and CDR2 as YSLEER. The CDR3: CASSQDLAGYNEQFF. Written as DNA, the CDR3 is TGCGCCAGCAGCCAAGATTTAGCGGGGTACAATGAGCAGTTCTTC.

This clone was recorded only once. CDR3 loop: CASSQDRAYGYTF. Here the CDR3 DNA reads TGTGCCAGCAGTCAGGACAGGGCCTATGGCTACACCTTC. V is TRBV6-5 and J is TRBJ1-2, with 8 positions matching TRBD1. The CDR3 has 13 amino acids. With 5 bases clipped from V and 4 bases from J, the junction kept 3 bases outside the gene matches. Germline CDR1 MNHEY, CDR2 SVGAGI.

The chain links TRBV6-5 to TRBJ2-7; the match to TRBD2 covers 8 bases. The CDR3 totals 14 residues. Losses at the gene ends were 5 bases for V and 6 bases for J; bases not matched to a gene: 9. CDR1 is MNHEY, CDR2 SVGAGI, per germline. The CDR3 loop is CASSKRTSLREQYF. Here the CDR3 DNA reads TGTGCCAGCAGTAAGAGGACTAGCCTCCGCGAGCAGTACTTC.

The chain has TRBV2 and TRBJ1-5, with D hard to call. The germline CDR1 and CDR2 sequences are SNHLY and FYNNEI. The CDR3 is 13 amino acids. V gave up 10 bases and J gave up 3 bases, with 13 bases separating them. The CDR3 DNA is TGTGCCACCCGAGGTCGGGACAATCAGCCCCAGCATTTT. Residues: CATRGRDNQPQHF.

The rearrangement links TRBV10-3 to TRBJ2-5; either TRBD1 or TRBD2 may fit D (5 bases each). The germline gives CDR1 ENHRY, CDR2 SYGVKD. V was cut by 0 bases and J by 2 bases, with 16 bases left in between. This CDR3 has 17 residues. This CDR3 reads CAISESTRWGSQETQYF. CDR3 in DNA: TGTGCCATCAGTGAGTCGACTCGATGGGGGTCACAAGAGACCCAGTACTTC.

The chain carries TRBV7-9 and TRBJ2-1; D might be TRBD2 (5 bases). The CDR3 is 15 amino acids. The germline V gene encodes CDR1 SEHNR and CDR2 FQNEAQ (reference sequence). V was clipped by 5 bases and J by 6 bases, with 17 bases between them. CDR3 amino acids: CASSPRRWSGNEQFF. Here the CDR3 DNA reads TGTGCCAGCAGCCCTCGGAGGTGGTCGGGCAATGAGCAGTTCTTC.

The CDR3 is CATSNPSGRFYNEQFF. CDR3 sequence (DNA): TGTGCCACCAGCAACCCTAGCGGGAGATTCTACAATGAGCAGTTCTTC. This chain connects TRBV15 to TRBJ2-1; 10 bases fit TRBD2. Germline CDR1 and CDR2: LNHNV and YYDKDF (reference sequence). The CDR3 consists of 16 residues. After removal of 4 bases from V and 3 bases from J, the junction contained 6 bases not matched to a gene.

This sequence joins TRBV7-9 and TRBJ1-1, with D maybe TRBD1 (6 bases). This CDR3 region has 13 residues. Germline values: CDR1 SEHNR, CDR2 FQNEAQ (reference sequence). Trimming cost V 4 bases and J 7 bases, with 13 bases left between them. The CDR3 DNA follows: TGTGCCAGCAGCTACGGACAGTCTATTGAAGCTTTCTTT. This gives the protein CASSYGQSIEAFF.

The chain employs TRBV6-5 and TRBJ1-6, with TRBD1 identical over 10 bases. Trimming removed 4 bases from V and 5 bases from J; junction bases left unmatched: 2. The CDR3 has 15 amino acids. The germline gives CDR1 MNHEY, CDR2 SVGAGI. The CDR3 DNA sequence: TGTGCCAGCAGTTGGGGGACAGGGGATAATTCACCCCTCCACTTT. It specifies CASSWGTGDNSPLHF.

The chain combines TRBV7-8 with TRBJ2-5, with 7 bases matching TRBD1. The CDR3 spans 14 residues. V was pared by 7 bases and J by 2 bases, with 7 bases of the junction left unmatched. Germline loops: CDR1 SGHVS, CDR2 FQNEAQ. The CDR3 coding sequence is TGTGCCAGCACCTCCCGACAGGGACAAGAGACCCAGTACTTC. Translating gives CASTSRQGQETQYF.

The chain links TRBV6-6 to TRBJ2-7; tentative D call: TRBD1 (6 bases). The CDR3 is 12 amino acids. Trimming removed 7 bases from V and 4 bases from J, with 11 bases in between. Germline V lookup: CDR1 MNHNY, CDR2 SVGAGI (reference sequence). Here the CDR3 reads CASTEQGYEQYF. Written as DNA, the CDR3 is TGTGCCAGCACCGAACAGGGTTACGAGCAGTACTTC.

This clone was counted a few times. The rearrangement links TRBV6-6 to TRBJ1-5; tentatively, D is TRBD1 (6 bases). The germline CDR1 and CDR2 sequences are MNHNY and SVGAGI (reference sequence). The CDR3 spans 12 residues. The CDR3 DNA reads as TGTGCGGCGGGACACAGCAATCAGCCCCAGCATTTT. It codes for CAAGHSNQPQHF.

This chain joins TRBV15 and TRBJ2-4; D may be TRBD2 (5 bases). This CDR3 has 16 residues. The germline V gene encodes CDR1 LNHNV and CDR2 YYDKDF (reference sequence). Between the trimmed V and J ends, which lost 6 bases and 0 bases, there was a span of 15 bases. The CDR3 is CATRPGSRLAKNIQYF. The CDR3 DNA is TGTGCCACCAGGCCGGGGTCCCGGCTAGCCAAAAACATTCAGTACTTC.

The V and J genes are TRBV15 and TRBJ1-4; the D gene is possibly TRBD1 (5 bases). The CDR3 covers 13 residues. The germline CDR1 and CDR2 sequences are LNHNV and YYDKDF (reference sequence). Trimming cost V 5 bases and J 7 bases, with 11 bases left between them. CDR3 bases: TGTGCCACCAGCCCCCAGGGTGGTGAAAAACTGTTTTTT. This gives the protein CATSPQGGEKLFF.